This T cell receptor beta chain was sequenced in a study of T cell responses to AZD1222 COVID-19 vaccine. This clone came up once. The CDR3 spans 18 residues. Germline-derived CDR1 and CDR2 are LGHDT and YNNKEL (reference sequence). The junction had 4 bases not matched to a gene; V was cut back by 1 base and J by 2 bases. Some clones are missing from TCRdb's copy, which holds only in-frame ones; the method was immunoSEQ multiplex PCR. Of under 200,000 clones listed, approximately 95% were seen once; the top ten hold 3% to 5%. The sequence derives from an adult in good health. This sequence joins TRBV3-1 (or the pseudogene TRBV3-2) and TRBJ2-3, with TRBD2 matching 15 bases. This material consisted of peripheral blood, taken on day 0 of AZD1222 vaccination. CDR3 sequence (DNA): TGTGCCAGCAGCCAAGGCCGGACTAGCGGGGGGGTCACAGATACGCAGTATTTT. It yields the protein CASSQGRTSGGVTDTQYF.